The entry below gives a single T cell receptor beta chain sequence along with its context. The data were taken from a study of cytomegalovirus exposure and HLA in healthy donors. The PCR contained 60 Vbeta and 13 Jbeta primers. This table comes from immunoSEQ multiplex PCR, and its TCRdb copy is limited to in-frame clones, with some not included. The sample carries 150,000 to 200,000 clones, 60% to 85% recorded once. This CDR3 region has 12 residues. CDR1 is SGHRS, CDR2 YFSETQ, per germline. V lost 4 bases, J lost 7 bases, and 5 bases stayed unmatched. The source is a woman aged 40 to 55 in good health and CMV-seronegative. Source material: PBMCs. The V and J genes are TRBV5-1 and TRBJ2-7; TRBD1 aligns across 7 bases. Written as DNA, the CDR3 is TGCGCCAGCAGCGCGACAGGGTTAGAGCAGTACTTC. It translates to CASSATGLEQYF.